The rows below give T cell receptor beta chains drawn from one sample of a study of blood T cell repertoires in COVID-19. The table came from immunoSEQ multiplex PCR; TCRdb's copy has only in-frame clones and leaves some out. The sample shows approximately 26,000 clones, roughly three quarters of them seen only once. Sample: peripheral blood. The receptors originated from a man older than 75 with active or convalescent COVID-19. The CDR3 runs from the conserved cysteine through the conserved F or W. The order of the fields is D gene, V gene, J gene, clone size, CDR3 protein, CDR3 DNA. D genes are given only for firm matches. Expanded clones get a size class; other rows say once, few or many, or leave the size out.

d_gene: TRBD1
v_gene: TRBV5-1
j_gene: TRBJ1-3
abundance: few
CDR3aa: CASSSDRGYTIYF
CDR3nt: TGCGCCAGCAGCTCAGACAGGGGTTACACCATATATTTT

d_gene: TRBD1
v_gene: TRBV6-5
j_gene: TRBJ1-1
abundance: .
CDR3aa: CASSYSYQGARSAFF
CDR3nt: TGTGCCAGCAGTTACTCTTACCAGGGGGCGCGGTCAGCTTTCTTT

d_gene: .
v_gene: TRBV27
j_gene: TRBJ1-1
abundance: .
CDR3aa: CASRSLQGNTEAFF
CDR3nt: TGTGCCAGCAGGTCACTTCAGGGGAACACTGAAGCTTTCTTT

d_gene: .
v_gene: TRBV6-2/TRBV6-3
j_gene: TRBJ1-6
abundance: .
CDR3aa: CASSTGGSNSPLHF
CDR3nt: TGTGCCAGCAGCACCGGAGGAAGTAATTCACCCCTCCACTTT

d_gene: .
v_gene: TRBV20-1
j_gene: TRBJ2-7
abundance: .
CDR3aa: CSGGSYEQYF
CDR3nt: TGCAGCGGGGGCTCCTACGAGCAGTACTTC

d_gene: .
v_gene: TRBV18
j_gene: TRBJ2-7
abundance: .
CDR3aa: CASSTTGSEQYF
CDR3nt: TGTGCCAGCTCCACGACAGGCTCCGAGCAGTACTTC

d_gene: .
v_gene: TRBV12-5
j_gene: TRBJ2-1
abundance: .
CDR3aa: CASAFSPAGRYNEQFF
CDR3nt: TGTGCTAGTGCCTTTTCCCCGGCGGGACGATACAATGAGCAGTTCTTC

d_gene: .
v_gene: TRBV18
j_gene: TRBJ2-7
abundance: few
CDR3aa: CASSPQLAQSEQYF
CDR3nt: TGTGCCAGCTCACCACAGCTAGCCCAAAGCGAGCAGTACTTC

d_gene: TRBD1
v_gene: TRBV14
j_gene: TRBJ2-5
abundance: .
CDR3aa: CASSQVSLGQLKETQYF
CDR3nt: TGTGCCAGCAGCCAAGTATCCCTGGGACAGCTCAAAGAGACCCAGTACTTC

d_gene: TRBD2
v_gene: TRBV7-3
j_gene: TRBJ2-7
abundance: .
CDR3aa: CASSSSGGATEQYF
CDR3nt: TGTGCCAGCAGCTCAAGCGGGGGGGCAACCGAGCAGTACTTC

d_gene: TRBD2
v_gene: TRBV6-1
j_gene: TRBJ2-3
abundance: .
CDR3aa: CASSETLAGGDTQYF
CDR3nt: TGTGCCAGCAGTGAAACCCTAGCGGGAGGAGATACGCAGTATTTT

d_gene: .
v_gene: TRBV18
j_gene: TRBJ2-2
abundance: .
CDR3aa: CASSPSRVPGELFF
CDR3nt: TGTGCCAGCTCACCATCCAGGGTACCCGGGGAGCTGTTTTTT

d_gene: .
v_gene: TRBV5-1
j_gene: TRBJ1-1
abundance: .
CDR3aa: CASSRRGSTEAFF
CDR3nt: TGCGCCAGCAGTCGCAGGGGTAGTACTGAAGCTTTCTTT

d_gene: TRBD1
v_gene: TRBV14
j_gene: TRBJ2-3
abundance: .
CDR3aa: CASSYRGPSTDTQYF
CDR3nt: TGTGCCAGCAGCTACAGGGGACCAAGCACAGATACGCAGTATTTT

d_gene: .
v_gene: TRBV9
j_gene: TRBJ1-3
abundance: .
CDR3aa: CASSVVATSGNTIYF
CDR3nt: TGTGCCAGCAGCGTAGTGGCCACCTCTGGAAACACCATATATTTT

d_gene: TRBD1
v_gene: TRBV6-2/TRBV6-3
j_gene: TRBJ2-7
abundance: .
CDR3aa: CASNPGGQENRIYYEQYF
CDR3nt: TGTGCCAGCAACCCAGGGGGACAGGAGAATCGAATCTACTACGAGCAGTACTTC

d_gene: .
v_gene: TRBV3-1/TRBV3-2
j_gene: TRBJ1-2
abundance: .
CDR3aa: CASSQGGTYGYTF
CDR3nt: TGTGCCAGCAGCCAAGGCGGGACCTATGGCTACACCTTC

d_gene: .
v_gene: TRBV20-1
j_gene: TRBJ1-4
abundance: .
CDR3aa: CSARENEKLFF
CDR3nt: TGCAGTGCTAGGGAGAATGAAAAACTGTTTTTT

d_gene: TRBD2
v_gene: TRBV10-2
j_gene: TRBJ2-3
abundance: .
CDR3aa: CASSTSGSPDTQYF
CDR3nt: TGCGCCAGCTCGACTAGCGGTTCTCCAGATACGCAGTATTTT

d_gene: .
v_gene: TRBV3-1/TRBV3-2
j_gene: TRBJ2-3
abundance: .
CDR3aa: CASSRGSLDTQYF
CDR3nt: TGTGCCAGCAGCCGCGGATCCCTGGATACGCAGTATTTT

d_gene: .
v_gene: TRBV2
j_gene: TRBJ2-1
abundance: once
CDR3aa: CASSGPGYTYNEQFF
CDR3nt: TGTGCCAGCAGTGGACCAGGATATACTTACAATGAGCAGTTCTTC

d_gene: .
v_gene: TRBV24-1
j_gene: TRBJ2-2
abundance: .
CDR3aa: CATSDSGTQNTGELFF
CDR3nt: TGTGCCACCAGTGACTCCGGGACACAGAACACCGGGGAGCTGTTTTTT

d_gene: TRBD2
v_gene: TRBV28
j_gene: TRBJ2-3
abundance: .
CDR3aa: CASFPPKFSSGGVGDTQYF
CDR3nt: TGTGCCAGCTTTCCCCCCAAGTTTAGTAGCGGGGGGGTGGGAGATACGCAGTATTTT

d_gene: .
v_gene: TRBV6-2/TRBV6-3
j_gene: TRBJ1-2
abundance: .
CDR3aa: CASSHDRTWWGYTF
CDR3nt: TGTGCCAGCAGTCACGACAGGACGTGGTGGGGCTACACCTTC

d_gene: .
v_gene: TRBV5-4
j_gene: TRBJ2-7
abundance: few
CDR3aa: CASSLAGPREVYEQYF
CDR3nt: TGTGCCAGCAGCTTGGCCGGGCCAAGGGAGGTCTACGAGCAGTACTTC

d_gene: TRBD1
v_gene: TRBV29-1
j_gene: TRBJ2-1
abundance: .
CDR3aa: CSVGLGGQAYNEQFF
CDR3nt: TGCAGCGTTGGGCTCGGGGGACAGGCTTACAATGAGCAGTTCTTC

d_gene: .
v_gene: TRBV28
j_gene: TRBJ1-5
abundance: once
CDR3aa: CASRYAGTPNQPQHF
CDR3nt: TGTGCCAGCAGGTATGCCGGGACACCCAATCAGCCCCAGCATTTT

d_gene: .
v_gene: TRBV9
j_gene: TRBJ2-7
abundance: .
CDR3aa: CASSTSDRVGEQYF
CDR3nt: TGTGCCAGCAGCACCTCGGACAGAGTAGGCGAGCAGTACTTC

d_gene: .
v_gene: TRBV7-2
j_gene: TRBJ2-1
abundance: .
CDR3aa: CASSLVQALYNEQFF
CDR3nt: TGTGCCAGCAGCTTAGTCCAGGCCCTCTACAATGAGCAGTTCTTC

d_gene: .
v_gene: TRBV29-1
j_gene: TRBJ1-1
abundance: .
CDR3aa: CSVGTGYTEAFF
CDR3nt: TGCAGCGTTGGAACAGGGTACACTGAAGCTTTCTTT

d_gene: .
v_gene: TRBV20-1
j_gene: TRBJ1-1
abundance: .
CDR3aa: CSSPSDTEAFF
CDR3nt: TGCAGTTCCCCCTCCGACACTGAAGCTTTCTTT

d_gene: .
v_gene: TRBV19
j_gene: TRBJ2-2
abundance: .
CDR3aa: CASTPQMANTGELFF
CDR3nt: TGTGCCAGTACCCCCCAGATGGCGAACACCGGGGAGCTGTTTTTT

d_gene: .
v_gene: TRBV27
j_gene: TRBJ2-4
abundance: .
CDR3aa: CASTTTGMTKNIQYF
CDR3nt: TGTGCCAGCACAACCACAGGAATGACCAAAAACATTCAGTACTTC

d_gene: .
v_gene: TRBV4-1
j_gene: TRBJ1-2
abundance: .
CDR3aa: CASSQALNYGYTF
CDR3nt: TGCGCCAGCAGCCAAGCTCTTAACTATGGCTACACCTTC

d_gene: .
v_gene: TRBV6-2/TRBV6-3
j_gene: TRBJ2-4
abundance: once
CDR3aa: CASSGPRQLRAKNIQYF
CDR3nt: TGTGCCAGCAGTGGCCCCCGACAGCTCAGGGCCAAAAACATTCAGTACTTC

d_gene: TRBD2
v_gene: TRBV5-6
j_gene: TRBJ2-3
abundance: once
CDR3aa: CASSWGGVTDTQYF
CDR3nt: TGTGCCAGCAGCTGGGGAGGGGTCACAGATACGCAGTATTTT

d_gene: .
v_gene: TRBV7-9
j_gene: TRBJ1-1
abundance: .
CDR3aa: CASSLVEGEAFF
CDR3nt: TGTGCCAGCAGCTTAGTAGAGGGTGAAGCTTTCTTT

d_gene: .
v_gene: TRBV18
j_gene: TRBJ2-7
abundance: .
CDR3aa: CASSPHGAGEQYF
CDR3nt: TGTGCCAGCTCACCACACGGGGCGGGGGAGCAGTACTTC

d_gene: TRBD1
v_gene: TRBV5-1
j_gene: TRBJ2-5
abundance: .
CDR3aa: CASSLAGTGKETQYF
CDR3nt: TGCGCCAGCAGCTTGGCCGGGACAGGCAAAGAGACCCAGTACTTC

d_gene: TRBD1
v_gene: TRBV6-6
j_gene: TRBJ2-3
abundance: .
CDR3aa: CASSYRGQGASDTQYF
CDR3nt: TGTGCCAGCAGTTATCGGGGACAGGGGGCTTCAGATACGCAGTATTTT

d_gene: .
v_gene: TRBV5-1
j_gene: TRBJ2-5
abundance: once
CDR3aa: CASSFSGNGETQYF
CDR3nt: TGCGCCAGCAGCTTCTCGGGGAACGGGGAGACCCAGTACTTC

d_gene: TRBD1
v_gene: TRBV7-9
j_gene: TRBJ1-2
abundance: .
CDR3aa: CASSLGTGDHGYTF
CDR3nt: TGTGCCAGCAGCTTAGGGACAGGGGATCATGGCTACACCTTC

d_gene: TRBD2
v_gene: TRBV13
j_gene: TRBJ2-1
abundance: .
CDR3aa: CASSLFSGTRGYNEQFF
CDR3nt: TGTGCCAGCAGCTTGTTCTCCGGGACTAGGGGTTACAATGAGCAGTTCTTC

d_gene: .
v_gene: TRBV18
j_gene: TRBJ2-3
abundance: .
CDR3aa: CASSPPVTDTQYF
CDR3nt: TGTGCCAGCTCACCACCCGTCACAGATACGCAGTATTTT

d_gene: TRBD1
v_gene: TRBV11-1
j_gene: TRBJ2-1
abundance: .
CDR3aa: CASSLATGVGQFF
CDR3nt: TGTGCCAGCAGCTTGGCCACAGGGGTGGGGCAGTTCTTC

d_gene: .
v_gene: TRBV5-4
j_gene: TRBJ1-2
abundance: once
CDR3aa: CASSLGAGMQGYGYTF
CDR3nt: TGTGCCAGCAGCTTGGGAGCGGGCATGCAAGGGTATGGCTACACCTTC

d_gene: .
v_gene: TRBV7-3
j_gene: TRBJ2-1
abundance: .
CDR3aa: CASSLFTGNEQFF
CDR3nt: TGTGCCAGCAGCCTTTTTACCGGCAATGAGCAGTTCTTC

d_gene: TRBD1
v_gene: TRBV15
j_gene: TRBJ1-1
abundance: .
CDR3aa: CATSRRGWDRGDTEAFF
CDR3nt: TGTGCCACTAGCAGAAGGGGTTGGGACAGGGGTGACACTGAAGCTTTCTTT

d_gene: TRBD2
v_gene: TRBV12-3/TRBV12-4
j_gene: TRBJ2-7
abundance: .
CDR3aa: CASSLAGASEQYF
CDR3nt: TGTGCCAGCAGCCTAGCGGGAGCAAGCGAGCAGTACTTC

d_gene: TRBD2
v_gene: TRBV28
j_gene: TRBJ2-7
abundance: .
CDR3aa: CASSLIGTKYEQYF
CDR3nt: TGTGCCAGCAGTTTAATCGGGACTAAATACGAGCAGTACTTC

d_gene: .
v_gene: TRBV7-2
j_gene: TRBJ2-5
abundance: few
CDR3aa: CASSLVQATQETQYF
CDR3nt: TGTGCCAGCAGCTTAGTGCAGGCAACACAAGAGACCCAGTACTTC

d_gene: .
v_gene: TRBV9
j_gene: TRBJ2-2
abundance: .
CDR3aa: CASSVVAGMNTGELFF
CDR3nt: TGTGCCAGCAGCGTAGTGGCGGGGATGAACACCGGGGAGCTGTTTTTT

d_gene: .
v_gene: TRBV2
j_gene: TRBJ2-5
abundance: .
CDR3aa: CASSEYGRGETQYF
CDR3nt: TGTGCCAGCAGTGAATACGGGAGAGGGGAGACCCAGTACTTC

d_gene: .
v_gene: TRBV2
j_gene: TRBJ2-7
abundance: few
CDR3aa: CASIREGYEQYF
CDR3nt: TGTGCCAGCATCAGGGAAGGCTACGAGCAGTACTTC

d_gene: .
v_gene: TRBV7-9
j_gene: TRBJ2-5
abundance: .
CDR3aa: CASSPRQPWVQETQYF
CDR3nt: TGTGCCAGCAGCCCCAGGCAGCCTTGGGTCCAAGAGACCCAGTACTTC

d_gene: TRBD1
v_gene: TRBV19
j_gene: TRBJ1-2
abundance: .
CDR3aa: CASSGDSMSRGYTF
CDR3nt: TGTGCCAGTAGTGGGGACAGTATGAGTCGTGGCTACACCTTC

d_gene: TRBD1
v_gene: TRBV19
j_gene: TRBJ2-7
abundance: .
CDR3aa: CASSITGGKDYEQYF
CDR3nt: TGTGCCAGTAGCATCACAGGGGGCAAAGACTACGAGCAGTACTTC

d_gene: TRBD1
v_gene: TRBV5-8
j_gene: TRBJ2-3
abundance: .
CDR3aa: CASPRGRGIFTDTQYF
CDR3nt: TGTGCCAGCCCCCGGGGCAGGGGGATTTTTACAGATACGCAGTATTTT

d_gene: .
v_gene: TRBV6-1
j_gene: TRBJ1-2
abundance: .
CDR3aa: CASSETAGDSYGYTF
CDR3nt: TGTGCCAGCAGTGAGACGGCAGGGGATTCATATGGCTACACCTTC

d_gene: .
v_gene: TRBV19
j_gene: TRBJ1-2
abundance: .
CDR3aa: CASSNEGRGGYTF
CDR3nt: TGTGCCAGTAGTAATGAAGGAAGGGGAGGCTACACCTTC